The rows below give T cell receptor beta chains drawn from one sample of a study of blood T cell repertoires in COVID-19. TCRdb's copy holds only in-frame clones and misses some; the assay was immunoSEQ multiplex PCR. The sample has fewer than 250,000 clones, about 85% seen once. The sequenced sample consisted of peripheral blood. The source of these receptors is an older man with acute or convalescent COVID-19. Each CDR3 is given with its conserved first and last residue. The D gene is left open where the match is weak. Clone size is not always given. Where it is, it says once, few, many or a class for expanded clones.

DNA	CDR3	V	J	D	size
TGTGCCGAAGCGGGAGGGAGCACAGATACGCAGTATTTT	CAEAGGSTDTQYF	TRBV7-2	TRBJ2-3	TRBD2	NA
TGCGCCAGGGGGACAGGGGTGGCCTACGAGCAGTACTTC	CARGTGVAYEQYF	TRBV23-1	TRBJ2-7	TRBD1	NA
TGTGCCAGCAGTTCCGCTCACAGGAACACTGAAGCTTTCTTT	CASSSAHRNTEAFF	TRBV6-5	TRBJ1-1	NA	NA
TGTGCCAGCAGCCAAGAGTGGGGACAGGGGGGTAAGGAGACCCAGTACTTC	CASSQEWGQGGKETQYF	TRBV3-1/TRBV3-2	TRBJ2-5	TRBD1	NA
TGTGCCAGCAGTGAAGAGACAGGGTCTATCAATGAGCAGTTCTTC	CASSEETGSINEQFF	TRBV2	TRBJ2-1	TRBD1	NA
TGTGCCAGCAGCTCTAGCGGGACCACCGGGGAGCTGTTTTTT	CASSSSGTTGELFF	TRBV7-9	TRBJ2-2	TRBD2	NA
TGTGCCAGCCAGGGGGGGGCAGGGCTGGGACTAGCGGGAGGGACACCCTACGAGCAGTACTTC	CASQGGAGLGLAGGTPYEQYF	TRBV27	TRBJ2-7	TRBD2	NA
TGTGCCAGCAGTACCGGAGACTGGGGCAGGGAGACCCAGTACTTC	CASSTGDWGRETQYF	TRBV6-2/TRBV6-3	TRBJ2-5	NA	once
TGCGCCAGCAGTCCTGCCAGCGGCTTGGGCACTGAAGCTTTCTTT	CASSPASGLGTEAFF	TRBV4-1	TRBJ1-1	NA	NA
TGTGCCAGCAGTGGTACGACAGGGGGCAGGGGCAATCAGCCCCAGCATTTT	CASSGTTGGRGNQPQHF	TRBV2	TRBJ1-5	TRBD1	NA
TGTGCCAGCAGTTTCATTGGGACAGGGGACATGAGGGTAGAAGCTTTCTTT	CASSFIGTGDMRVEAFF	TRBV28	TRBJ1-1	TRBD1	NA
TGTGCCAGCAGTTTGGGGGCTTTCTACACCTTC	CASSLGAFYTF	TRBV25-1	TRBJ1-2	NA	NA
TGTGCCAGTAGTAGGCTAGCGGGAGGTCAGGAGACCCAGTACTTC	CASSRLAGGQETQYF	TRBV19	TRBJ2-5	TRBD2	NA
TGTGCCAGCAGCTTAGCGTTACGCAGCACTGAAGCTTTCTTT	CASSLALRSTEAFF	TRBV7-2	TRBJ1-1	NA	NA
TGTGCCAGCTCACTCACAAGGCCCGGGGTCACAGATACGCAGTATTTT	CASSLTRPGVTDTQYF	TRBV18	TRBJ2-3	NA	NA
TGTGCCAGCAGCCCAAGGGCGGGGCTATTGAACACTGAAGCTTTCTTT	CASSPRAGLLNTEAFF	TRBV7-3	TRBJ1-1	NA	NA
TGTGCCAGCACTACCCAGCGGTCCTACGAGCAGTACTTC	CASTTQRSYEQYF	TRBV6-5	TRBJ2-7	NA	NA
TGTGCCAGCAGCTCCTCCTTCTCCGAGGATGAGCAGTTCTTC	CASSSSFSEDEQFF	TRBV11-3	TRBJ2-1	NA	few
TGCAGCGCGAAGAGCGGGAGCTCCTACAATGAGCAGTTCTTC	CSAKSGSSYNEQFF	TRBV29-1	TRBJ2-1	TRBD2	once
TGCGCCAGCAGCCTTTCCCGACTAGCGGGAGTCCCAGATACGCAGTATTTT	CASSLSRLAGVPDTQYF	TRBV4-1	TRBJ2-3	TRBD2	NA
TGCAGCGTCCGAGACAGGGGCCGGAGGGGCTACACCTTC	CSVRDRGRRGYTF	TRBV29-1	TRBJ1-2	TRBD1	NA
TGTGCCAGTGCGGAGACAGGGACGGCTAACTATGGCTACACCTTC	CASAETGTANYGYTF	TRBV19	TRBJ1-2	TRBD1	NA
TGTGCCAGCAGTTTCAAAGGGAGTGGAAACACCATATATTTT	CASSFKGSGNTIYF	TRBV28	TRBJ1-3	NA	NA
TGTGCCAGCAGCTTCCCAGAACAGCCCCAGCATTTT	CASSFPEQPQHF	TRBV7-6	TRBJ1-5	NA	once
TGTGCCAGCAGTCGGGTACTAGCGGGAGGCGGACCGAGCTCCTACGAGCAGTACTTC	CASSRVLAGGGPSSYEQYF	TRBV6-2/TRBV6-3	TRBJ2-7	TRBD2	NA
TGCGCCAGCAGCCAAGATCCACAGGGTAGGAACACCGGGGAGCTGTTTTTT	CASSQDPQGRNTGELFF	TRBV4-1	TRBJ2-2	NA	NA
TGTGCCAGCTCACCAGGGTGGGGAGAGGTCACTGAAGCTTTCTTT	CASSPGWGEVTEAFF	TRBV18	TRBJ1-1	NA	NA
TGTGCCAGCAGTGGGACTAGGTCAGGAGGGGAGCTGTTTTTT	CASSGTRSGGELFF	TRBV2	TRBJ2-2	TRBD2	NA
TGTGCCAGCAGTTCGGCTCAGGGGGGAGATACGCAGTATTTT	CASSSAQGGDTQYF	TRBV28	TRBJ2-3	NA	NA
TGTGCCAGCAGTGATGCGGTGGCTCGTGGCTACACCTTC	CASSDAVARGYTF	TRBV25-1	TRBJ1-2	NA	NA
TGTGCCAGCAGCTTATCCTTAGGACAGCACTATGGCTACACCTTC	CASSLSLGQHYGYTF	TRBV13	TRBJ1-2	NA	NA
TGTGCCAGCAGTGAAACATCTAGCGCAAGCCCCTACGAGCAGTACTTC	CASSETSSASPYEQYF	TRBV6-1	TRBJ2-7	NA	few
TGTGCCACCCGACAGGGGGCTGGCGGGGAGCTGTTTTTT	CATRQGAGGELFF	TRBV24-1	TRBJ2-2	TRBD1	NA
TGTGCCAGCAGCTTGGCCGACAGGAGAAGTTTCATGAACACTGAAGCTTTCTTT	CASSLADRRSFMNTEAFF	TRBV5-5	TRBJ1-1	NA	NA
TGTGCCAGCAGTTATAGCCCGACAGGGGCTGGAAACACCATATATTTT	CASSYSPTGAGNTIYF	TRBV6-6	TRBJ1-3	TRBD1	NA
TGTGCCTGGAGTGTAAGAAGGGACAGGGGATATGAGCAGTTCTTC	CAWSVRRDRGYEQFF	TRBV30	TRBJ2-1	TRBD1	NA